One sample yielded the 20 T cell receptor beta chains listed below, sequenced in a study of monozygotic twins with inflammatory bowel disease. TCRdb reprocessed the 5' RACE reads; each CDR3 protein has one entry and no DNA is given. In total, the table holds 200,000 to 250,000 distinct CDR3 sequences. Sequenced input: blood. The receptors were sampled from a human donor with ulcerative colitis or Crohn's disease, or a healthy co-twin of an affected twin (not recorded which).

The chain carries TRBV7-9 and TRBJ1-2; TCRdb's D call of TRBD1 is untestable without DNA. The germline V gene encodes CDR1 SEHNR and CDR2 FQNEAQ (reference sequence). CDR3 length equals 16 residues. This chain's CDR3 is CASSAGTNINNYGYTF.

V is TRBV12-5 and J is TRBJ1-5; TCRdb calls TRBD1, which cannot be checked without DNA. Per germline, CDR1 LGHNT and CDR2 FRNRAP. The CDR3 extends over 18 amino acids. The CDR3 spells CASVSPPRGRVGCQPQHF.

The chain recombines TRBV5-1 with TRBJ2-7; the TCRdb D gene call, TRBD1, has no DNA to confirm it. The germline V gene has CDR1 SGHRS and CDR2 YFSETQ. This CDR3 has 13 amino acids. CDR3 residues: CASSPDRFYEQYF.

Here the CDR3 reads CATSFVRGFYNEQFF. The V gene is TRBV15, the J gene TRBJ2-1. Germline V gene data show CDR1 as LNHNV and CDR2 as YYDKDF (reference sequence). This CDR3 is built from 15 residues.

The chain joins TRBV2 to TRBJ1-2. Germline V gives CDR1 SNHLY, CDR2 FYNNEI. CDR3 size: 14 residues. CDR3 region: CASYIYFRDSGYTF.

The chain couples TRBV3-1 to TRBJ2-1; TCRdb gives TRBD1 as the D gene, but with no DNA this cannot be confirmed. This CDR3 spans 13 amino acids. Germline lookup yields CDR1 LGHDT and CDR2 YNNKEL (reference sequence). The CDR3 spells CASSHSGGNEQFF.

V and J are TRBV19 and TRBJ1-6; no DNA is available, so the TRBD1 call from TCRdb remains unchecked. Germline V gene lookup returns CDR1 LNHDA and CDR2 SQIVND (reference sequence). This CDR3 spans 14 amino acids. The CDR3 sequence: CASSTGTANSPLHF.

This rearrangement joins TRBV6-1 to TRBJ1-1. The germline gives CDR1 MNHNS, CDR2 SASEGT. This CDR3 has 14 residues. The CDR3 loop is CASTRGGSYTEAFF.

The rearrangement links TRBV12-3 or TRBV12-4 to TRBJ1-4; TCRdb's D gene call, TRBD1, goes unchecked for lack of DNA. The CDR3 spans 17 residues. The CDR3 protein is CASSPTGVGRANENLFF.

The chain has TRBV6-2 or TRBV6-3 and TRBJ1-2; TCRdb calls TRBD1, which cannot be checked without DNA. CDR3 length equals 14 residues. The V gene's germline CDR1 is MNHEY and CDR2 SVGEGT. The CDR3 here is CATARTGVNYGYTF.

This chain connects TRBV19 to TRBJ1-4; TCRdb outputs TRBD1, but without DNA this stays unchecked. The CDR3 runs 14 residues. Germline-derived CDR1 and CDR2 are LNHDA and SQIVND (reference sequence). The CDR3 region is CASTNRATNEKLFF.

The chain links TRBV5-1 to TRBJ2-3. The CDR3 is made up of 13 amino acids. CDR1 is SGHRS and CDR2 is YFSETQ in the germline V gene. CDR3 protein: CASSLTTRDTQYF. The whole variable domain, remainder taken from reference TRBV5-1 and TRBJ2-3, is KAGVTQTPRYLIKTRGQQVTLSCSPISGHRSVSWYQQTPGQGLQFLFEYFSETQRNKGNFPGRFSGRQFSNSRSEMNVSTLELGDSALYLCASSLTTRDTQYFGPGTRLTVL.

The rearrangement uses TRBV19 and TRBJ2-3; TCRdb designates TRBD1, a call that cannot be tested without DNA. Germline lookup yields CDR1 LNHDA and CDR2 SQIVND (reference sequence). The CDR3 is made up of 14 amino acids. The CDR3 sequence: CASSIGGGRDTQYF.

J is TRBJ2-7 and V is TRBV6-1; TCRdb's D call of TRBD1 is untestable without DNA. Germline CDR1 is MNHNS and CDR2 is SASEGT. The CDR3 extends over 14 amino acids. Here the CDR3 reads CASSAQGGTYEQYF.

This chain connects TRBV20-1 to TRBJ2-7; as DNA is missing, the TRBD2 call by TCRdb cannot be tested. The CDR3 is 15 residues long. From germline, CDR1 is DFQATT and CDR2 SNEGSKA (reference sequence). Here the CDR3 reads CSARDTAGVAYEQYF.

This rearrangement joins TRBV4-1 to TRBJ2-7. The CDR3 covers 14 residues. Germline V gene sequence: CDR1 MGHRA, CDR2 YSYEKL. The chain's CDR3 is CASSQGQETYEQYF.

The chain couples TRBV5-5 to TRBJ2-2. The CDR3 runs to 14 residues. Germline V CDR1 and CDR2: SGHKS, YYEKEE (reference sequence). The CDR3 region is CASSFGPDTGELFF.

The chain couples TRBV7-9 to TRBJ2-3; TCRdb calls TRBD1, which cannot be checked without DNA. Germline V gene lookup returns CDR1 SEHNR and CDR2 FQNEAQ (reference sequence). The CDR3 consists of 15 residues. The CDR3 loop reads CASSSRGGLGDTQYF.

The rearrangement links TRBV7-9 to TRBJ2-5. CDR1 and CDR2 from the germline V gene are SEHNR and FQNEAQ (reference sequence). The CDR3 loop spans 14 amino acids. The CDR3: CASSYSGHQETQYF.

The chain recombines TRBV7-3 with TRBJ1-2; as DNA is missing, the TRBD1 call by TCRdb cannot be tested. Per germline, CDR1 SGHTA and CDR2 FQGTGA. The CDR3 is 14 residues long. CDR3 residues: CASSSGQGDYGYTF.